This TCR beta chain is drawn from a study of patients and donors after allogeneic stem cell transplantation. The junction had 8 bases not matched to a gene; V was cut back by 5 bases and J by 4 bases. CDR1 and CDR2 from the germline V gene are SGHRS and YFSETQ. The CDR3 contains 14 residues. From the RT-PCR reads, TCRdb called clonotypes with MiXCR, one entry per CDR3 protein. The sample consists of under 200,000 distinct CDR3 sequences, roughly 30% of them appearing once. The genes are TRBV5-1 and TRBJ2-5; TRBD2 aligns across 7 bases. This sequence was found in a human donor who was either an allogeneic HSCT recipient or a stem cell or donor lymphocyte infusion donor (not recorded which). It is not recorded whose cells these are; they may come from a transplant donor. Sequencing was carried out using blood, either unsorted or a sorted T cell fraction (not recorded which). This CDR3 is CASSFGPSGETQYF. The CDR3 DNA follows: TGCGCCAGCAGTTTTGGGCCTAGCGGAGAGACCCAGTACTTC.